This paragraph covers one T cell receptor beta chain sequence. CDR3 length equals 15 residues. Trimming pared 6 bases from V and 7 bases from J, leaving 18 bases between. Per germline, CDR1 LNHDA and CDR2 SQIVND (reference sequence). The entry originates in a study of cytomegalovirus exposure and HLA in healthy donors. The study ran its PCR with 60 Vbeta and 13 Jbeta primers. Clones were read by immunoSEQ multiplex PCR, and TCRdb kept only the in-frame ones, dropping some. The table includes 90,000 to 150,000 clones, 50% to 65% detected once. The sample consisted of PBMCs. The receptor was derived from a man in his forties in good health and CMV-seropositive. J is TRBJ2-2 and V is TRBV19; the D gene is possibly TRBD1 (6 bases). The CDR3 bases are TGTGCCAGTAGCCTACCGGGACACTACATCGGGGAGCTGTTTTTT. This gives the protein CASSLPGHYIGELFF.